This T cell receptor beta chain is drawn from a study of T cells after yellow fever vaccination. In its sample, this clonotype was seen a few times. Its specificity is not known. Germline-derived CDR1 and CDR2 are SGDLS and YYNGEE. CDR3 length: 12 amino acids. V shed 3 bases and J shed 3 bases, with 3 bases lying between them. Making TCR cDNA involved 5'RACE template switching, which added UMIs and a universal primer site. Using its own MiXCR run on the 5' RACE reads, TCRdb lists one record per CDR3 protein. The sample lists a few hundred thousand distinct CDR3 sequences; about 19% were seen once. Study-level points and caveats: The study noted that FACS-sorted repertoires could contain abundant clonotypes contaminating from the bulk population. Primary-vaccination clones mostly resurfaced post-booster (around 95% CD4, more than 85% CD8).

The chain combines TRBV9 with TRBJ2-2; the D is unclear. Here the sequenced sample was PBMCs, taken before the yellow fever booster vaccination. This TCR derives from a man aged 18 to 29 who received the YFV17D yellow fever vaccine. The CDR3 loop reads CASSEDTGELFF. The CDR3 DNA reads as TGTGCCAGCAGCGAGGACACCGGGGAGCTGTTTTTT.